These T cell receptor beta chains were read from a single sample in a study of response to subunit inactivated influenza vaccine. TCRdb called the RT-PCR reads again in MiXCR, with one record for every CDR3 protein. This table holds fewer than 600,000 distinct CDR3 sequences, under 8.5% found once. The source was PBMCs from blood, collected less than 25 months after vaccination. These receptors were collected from a man aged 50-75 years who received an inactivated influenza vaccine. Both conserved end residues are part of each CDR3. The D gene is left open where the match is weak. Only part of the rows carry a size: once, few, many, or a class if the clone is expanded.

clone size: .
V gene: TRBV7-7
CDR3 length: 15
J gene: TRBJ2-5
D gene: .
CDR3 DNA: TGTGCTGGCACCTTTGAGGGGATGCTCCAAGAGACCCAGTACTTC
CDR3 protein: CAGTFEGMLQETQYF

clone size: many
V gene: TRBV20-1
CDR3 length: 15
J gene: TRBJ2-1
D gene: TRBD2
CDR3 DNA: TGCAGTGCTAACACCGGGACTAGTAGTTTCAATGAGCAGTTCTTC
CDR3 protein: CSANTGTSSFNEQFF

clone size: few
V gene: TRBV4-3
CDR3 length: 16
J gene: TRBJ1-4
D gene: .
CDR3 DNA: TGCGCCAGCAGCCAAGAAATTAACAGGGTGAATGAAAAACTGTTTTTT
CDR3 protein: CASSQEINRVNEKLFF

clone size: few
V gene: TRBV6-6
CDR3 length: 12
J gene: TRBJ1-2
D gene: TRBD1
CDR3 DNA: TGTGCCAGCAGGAAGGACAGGGGTTTCTACACCTTC
CDR3 protein: CASRKDRGFYTF

clone size: many
V gene: TRBV10-3
CDR3 length: 17
J gene: TRBJ2-4
D gene: .
CDR3 DNA: TGTGCCATCAGTGAGTCATTTGGGGGGCTAGCCAAAAACATTCAGTACTTC
CDR3 protein: CAISESFGGLAKNIQYF

clone size: .
V gene: TRBV7-9
CDR3 length: 16
J gene: TRBJ2-5
D gene: .
CDR3 DNA: TGTGCCAGCAGCTTCTTCGGACAGGGAGGGCAAGAGACCCAGTACTTC
CDR3 protein: CASSFFGQGGQETQYF

clone size: many
V gene: TRBV5-1
CDR3 length: 13
J gene: TRBJ2-2
D gene: TRBD2
CDR3 DNA: TGCGCCAGCAGCGTAGCGGGGCTCGGGGAGCTGTTTTTT
CDR3 protein: CASSVAGLGELFF

clone size: many
V gene: TRBV5-1
CDR3 length: 15
J gene: TRBJ2-2
D gene: .
CDR3 DNA: TGCGCCAGCACTCTGAACCGACAGTCCACCGGGGAGCTGTTTTTT
CDR3 protein: CASTLNRQSTGELFF

clone size: few
V gene: TRBV20-1
CDR3 length: 15
J gene: TRBJ2-1
D gene: .
CDR3 DNA: TGCAGTGCCCAAGACGGGAGAGGGTTCCACAATGAGCAGTTCTTC
CDR3 protein: CSAQDGRGFHNEQFF

clone size: few
V gene: TRBV4-2
CDR3 length: 19
J gene: TRBJ2-2
D gene: TRBD1
CDR3 DNA: TGTGCCAGCAGCCAGGGCTCGCACGGGACAGGGGGCTACACCGGGGAGCTGTTTTTT
CDR3 protein: CASSQGSHGTGGYTGELFF

clone size: .
V gene: TRBV5-6
CDR3 length: 15
J gene: TRBJ1-4
D gene: .
CDR3 DNA: TGTGCCAGCAGCCCGTTACAGGGATCTAATGAAAAACTGTTTTTT
CDR3 protein: CASSPLQGSNEKLFF

clone size: many
V gene: TRBV2
CDR3 length: 13
J gene: TRBJ2-1
D gene: .
CDR3 DNA: TGTGCCAGCAGAAGTCCCTTCTACAATGAGCAGTTCTTC
CDR3 protein: CASRSPFYNEQFF

clone size: .
V gene: TRBV12-3/TRBV12-4
CDR3 length: 17
J gene: TRBJ1-4
D gene: TRBD1
CDR3 DNA: TGTGCCAGCAGTTCCGGGACAGGGGGCTGGGGAAGGGAAAAACTGTTTTTT
CDR3 protein: CASSSGTGGWGREKLFF

clone size: .
V gene: TRBV5-1
CDR3 length: 14
J gene: TRBJ2-7
D gene: .
CDR3 DNA: TGCGCCAGCAGCTTTCAGGGGACCGACTACGAGCAGTACTTC
CDR3 protein: CASSFQGTDYEQYF

clone size: .
V gene: TRBV27
CDR3 length: 13
J gene: TRBJ2-1
D gene: .
CDR3 DNA: TGTGCCAGCAGTTTTCTAGGGGGCAATGAGCAGTTCTTC
CDR3 protein: CASSFLGGNEQFF

clone size: many
V gene: TRBV15
CDR3 length: 13
J gene: TRBJ2-5
D gene: .
CDR3 DNA: TGTGCCACCAGCAGTAACAGACAAGAGACCCAGTACTTC
CDR3 protein: CATSSNRQETQYF

clone size: .
V gene: TRBV29-1
CDR3 length: 12
J gene: TRBJ2-7
D gene: .
CDR3 DNA: TGCAGCGTTGAGGTGACGACTACCGAGCAGTACTTC
CDR3 protein: CSVEVTTTEQYF

clone size: many
V gene: TRBV20-1
CDR3 length: 15
J gene: TRBJ1-2
D gene: .
CDR3 DNA: TGCAGTGCTAGGACACAGGAGTATTCTAACTATGGCTACACCTTC
CDR3 protein: CSARTQEYSNYGYTF

clone size: many
V gene: TRBV4-3
CDR3 length: 18
J gene: TRBJ1-2
D gene: .
CDR3 DNA: TGCGCCAGCAGCCAAGATTACAGCCGAAAGGGAGTTCAAGTGGGCTACACCTTC
CDR3 protein: CASSQDYSRKGVQVGYTF

clone size: few
V gene: TRBV28
CDR3 length: 17
J gene: TRBJ2-1
D gene: .
CDR3 DNA: TGTGCCAGCAGTCCACGGTCCCCCCTCGGATACTACAATGAGCAGTTCTTC
CDR3 protein: CASSPRSPLGYYNEQFF

clone size: .
V gene: TRBV29-1
CDR3 length: 14
J gene: TRBJ1-1
D gene: TRBD1
CDR3 DNA: TGCAGCGTGGACCCCGGGACAGGCCCTCGTGAAGCTTTCTTT
CDR3 protein: CSVDPGTGPREAFF

clone size: many
V gene: TRBV27
CDR3 length: 16
J gene: TRBJ2-2
D gene: .
CDR3 DNA: TGTGCCAGTCAAAAAATCCAGTTCCTAGCTTCCGGGGAGCTGTTTTTT
CDR3 protein: CASQKIQFLASGELFF

clone size: once
V gene: TRBV5-1
CDR3 length: 22
J gene: TRBJ2-3
D gene: .
CDR3 DNA: TGCGCCAGCAGCTTGACGAGTCTCACCCGACGAGAGACAGGGAGGACCGTTGATACGCAGTATTTT
CDR3 protein: CASSLTSLTRRETGRTVDTQYF

clone size: few
V gene: TRBV20-1
CDR3 length: 16
J gene: TRBJ2-2
D gene: TRBD2
CDR3 DNA: TGCAGTGCCTCCGGTACTAGCGCCTCGAACACCGGGGAGCTGTTTTTT
CDR3 protein: CSASGTSASNTGELFF

clone size: .
V gene: TRBV6-1
CDR3 length: 13
J gene: TRBJ2-1
D gene: TRBD2
CDR3 DNA: TGTGCCAGCAGTAAGACTAGCCCGAATGAGCAGTTCTTC
CDR3 protein: CASSKTSPNEQFF

clone size: few
V gene: TRBV6-1
CDR3 length: 14
J gene: TRBJ2-3
D gene: TRBD1
CDR3 DNA: TGTGCCAGCAGTCCAGGACAGGAGTCAGATACGCAGTATTTT
CDR3 protein: CASSPGQESDTQYF

clone size: .
V gene: TRBV7-9
CDR3 length: 16
J gene: TRBJ2-3
D gene: TRBD1
CDR3 DNA: TGTGCCAGCAGCGGCTGGGGACAGGGGTCCACAGATACGCAGTATTTT
CDR3 protein: CASSGWGQGSTDTQYF

clone size: .
V gene: TRBV14
CDR3 length: 15
J gene: TRBJ2-7
D gene: TRBD2
CDR3 DNA: TGTGCCAGCAGCCTTCTTAGCGGGAGGGCTTACGAGCAGTACTTC
CDR3 protein: CASSLLSGRAYEQYF

clone size: .
V gene: TRBV20-1
CDR3 length: 15
J gene: TRBJ2-1
D gene: TRBD2
CDR3 DNA: TGCAGTGCTAGAGGGGGGACTAGCCTGGACAATGAGCAGTTCTTC
CDR3 protein: CSARGGTSLDNEQFF

clone size: .
V gene: TRBV7-2
CDR3 length: 15
J gene: TRBJ1-1
D gene: .
CDR3 DNA: TGTGCCAGCAGCTTACTGGGGCCTCTAAACACTGAAGCTTTCTTT
CDR3 protein: CASSLLGPLNTEAFF

clone size: .
V gene: TRBV11-1
CDR3 length: 18
J gene: TRBJ1-5
D gene: .
CDR3 DNA: TGTGCCAGCATGAAGGGTCTCGGGGACACCATCGACAATCAGCCCCAGCGTTTT
CDR3 protein: CASMKGLGDTIDNQPQRF

clone size: .
V gene: TRBV24-1
CDR3 length: 15
J gene: TRBJ2-1
D gene: .
CDR3 DNA: TGTGCCACCAGTGATTTACAGGAGGGTGGCAATGAGCAGTTCTTC
CDR3 protein: CATSDLQEGGNEQFF

clone size: .
V gene: TRBV4-1
CDR3 length: 18
J gene: TRBJ2-1
D gene: TRBD2
CDR3 DNA: TGCGCCAGCACTCCTGCTAGCGGGGGGGCGGATTCCTACAATGAGCAGTTCTTC
CDR3 protein: CASTPASGGADSYNEQFF

clone size: .
V gene: TRBV28
CDR3 length: 16
J gene: TRBJ2-3
D gene: .
CDR3 DNA: TGTGCCAGCAGTTCCGGGCCCGGAGCTTCCACAGATACGCAGTATTTT
CDR3 protein: CASSSGPGASTDTQYF

clone size: many
V gene: TRBV29-1
CDR3 length: 13
J gene: TRBJ2-7
D gene: .
CDR3 DNA: TGCAGCGTTGCAAGGGGCACTGACTACGAGCAGTACTTC
CDR3 protein: CSVARGTDYEQYF

clone size: many
V gene: TRBV12-3/TRBV12-4
CDR3 length: 14
J gene: TRBJ2-7
D gene: TRBD2
CDR3 DNA: TGTGCCAGCAGTTGGGGGGGGAGCTCCTACGAGCAGTACTTC
CDR3 protein: CASSWGGSSYEQYF

clone size: .
V gene: TRBV7-5
CDR3 length: 14
J gene: TRBJ2-3
D gene: .
CDR3 DNA: .
CDR3 protein: CISVPEAGLGTQYF

clone size: many
V gene: TRBV20-1
CDR3 length: 13
J gene: TRBJ1-1
D gene: .
CDR3 DNA: TGCAGTGCTGCCCTTGTGGGGGGGACTGAAGCTTTCTTT
CDR3 protein: CSAALVGGTEAFF

clone size: .
V gene: TRBV30
CDR3 length: 15
J gene: TRBJ2-3
D gene: TRBD2
CDR3 DNA: TGTGCCTGGAGATCTAGCGGGGGGACCCGAGTAAGGCAGTATTTT
CDR3 protein: CAWRSSGGTRVRQYF

clone size: many
V gene: TRBV7-2
CDR3 length: 15
J gene: TRBJ1-5
D gene: .
CDR3 DNA: TGTGCCAGCAGCTTAGCGGAAGGGGCCAATCAGCCCCAGCATTTT
CDR3 protein: CASSLAEGANQPQHF

clone size: .
V gene: TRBV15
CDR3 length: 20
J gene: TRBJ2-1
D gene: TRBD2
CDR3 DNA: TGTGCCACCAGCAGAGTCGGTCGTTGGCTAGCGGGGGAGTCCTACAATGAGCAGTTCTTC
CDR3 protein: CATSRVGRWLAGESYNEQFF

clone size: .
V gene: TRBV5-4
CDR3 length: 16
J gene: TRBJ2-2
D gene: TRBD1
CDR3 DNA: TGTGCCAGCAGCTCCCCCCGGGACAGGGGCACCGGGGAGCTGTTTTTT
CDR3 protein: CASSSPRDRGTGELFF

clone size: .
V gene: TRBV6-5
CDR3 length: 17
J gene: TRBJ1-5
D gene: TRBD1
CDR3 DNA: TGTGCCAGCAGTTACACAGCGACAGGGAGAAGCAATCAGCCCCAGCATTTT
CDR3 protein: CASSYTATGRSNQPQHF

clone size: many
V gene: TRBV12-3/TRBV12-4
CDR3 length: 12
J gene: TRBJ2-5
D gene: .
CDR3 DNA: TGTGCCAGCAGTGCCGCCGCGGGCGCCCAGTACTTC
CDR3 protein: CASSAAAGAQYF

clone size: .
V gene: TRBV4-2
CDR3 length: 18
J gene: TRBJ2-4
D gene: .
CDR3 DNA: TGTGCCAGCAGCCACCTCCTCCGGGACTCACGAGCCAAAAACATTCAGTACTTC
CDR3 protein: CASSHLLRDSRAKNIQYF

clone size: many
V gene: TRBV10-3
CDR3 length: 15
J gene: TRBJ2-7
D gene: .
CDR3 DNA: TGTGCCATCAGTGAGTCGGTGAGGATAACCTACGAGCAGTACTTC
CDR3 protein: CAISESVRITYEQYF

clone size: .
V gene: TRBV9
CDR3 length: 15
J gene: TRBJ2-3
D gene: TRBD2
CDR3 DNA: TGTGCCAGCAGCGGAACTAGCGGGGTCACAGATACGCAGTATTTT
CDR3 protein: CASSGTSGVTDTQYF

clone size: few
V gene: TRBV20-1
CDR3 length: 14
J gene: TRBJ1-5
D gene: TRBD1
CDR3 DNA: TGCAGTGCTTTCGCAGGGGGCGGCAATCAGCCCCAGCATTTT
CDR3 protein: CSAFAGGGNQPQHF

clone size: .
V gene: TRBV6-1
CDR3 length: 14
J gene: TRBJ1-4
D gene: .
CDR3 DNA: TGTGCCAGCAGGTCGTCAGGCAACGTGGGGGAACTGTTTTTT
CDR3 protein: CASRSSGNVGELFF

clone size: .
V gene: TRBV20-1
CDR3 length: 13
J gene: TRBJ2-7
D gene: .
CDR3 DNA: TGCAGTGCTAAGGAGCAGGGCGGATACGAGCAGTACTTC
CDR3 protein: CSAKEQGGYEQYF

clone size: .
V gene: TRBV12-3/TRBV12-4
CDR3 length: 15
J gene: TRBJ2-2
D gene: TRBD2
CDR3 DNA: TGTGCCAGCAGTCGACTAGCGGCTTACACCGGGGAGCTGTTTTTT
CDR3 protein: CASSRLAAYTGELFF

clone size: few
V gene: TRBV12-3/TRBV12-4
CDR3 length: 12
J gene: TRBJ2-1
D gene: .
CDR3 DNA: TGTGCCAGCACCCGAGGTGGGGGGAGCCGGTTCTTC
CDR3 protein: CASTRGGGSRFF

clone size: .
V gene: TRBV4-2
CDR3 length: 14
J gene: TRBJ2-1
D gene: TRBD2
CDR3 DNA: TGTGCCAGCAGCTCGACTAGCGCTTACAATGAGCAGTTCTTC
CDR3 protein: CASSSTSAYNEQFF

clone size: many
V gene: TRBV3-1
CDR3 length: 13
J gene: TRBJ1-2
D gene: TRBD1
CDR3 DNA: TGTGCCAGCAGCCAGGGGACAGGGTTTGGCTACACCTTC
CDR3 protein: CASSQGTGFGYTF

clone size: few
V gene: TRBV11-1
CDR3 length: 18
J gene: TRBJ2-1
D gene: TRBD2
CDR3 DNA: TGTGCCAGCAGCTTAGTTCCTAGCGGGAGAAAAAAGTACAATGAGCAGTTCTTC
CDR3 protein: CASSLVPSGRKKYNEQFF

clone size: .
V gene: TRBV12-3/TRBV12-4
CDR3 length: 15
J gene: TRBJ2-5
D gene: TRBD2
CDR3 DNA: TGTGCCAGCAGTTTAGCGGGAGGGCCGCCGGAGACCCAGTACTTC
CDR3 protein: CASSLAGGPPETQYF

clone size: few
V gene: TRBV7-2
CDR3 length: 14
J gene: TRBJ1-1
D gene: TRBD1
CDR3 DNA: TGTGCCAGCAGCACAAGGACAGGGGACACTGAAGCTTTCTTT
CDR3 protein: CASSTRTGDTEAFF

clone size: many
V gene: TRBV6-5
CDR3 length: 16
J gene: TRBJ2-3
D gene: .
CDR3 DNA: TGTGCCAGCAGTTCAGCCCAGACGCCCAGGGGAGATACGCAGTATTTT
CDR3 protein: CASSSAQTPRGDTQYF